This T cell receptor (beta chain) was identified during a study of T cell changes during pregnancy in multiple sclerosis. Libraries were prepared by immunoSEQ multiplex PCR; TCRdb keeps only in-frame clonotypes and omits some of them. The top ten clones hold under 2.5% of a sample with fewer than 65,000 clones, roughly 91% of them seen once. The V gene's germline CDR1 is LNHDA and CDR2 SQIVND (reference sequence). V lost 4 bases and J lost 8; bases outside the gene matches: 6. The CDR3 totals 16 residues. The receptor's source is a female donor in good health, enrolled as a control in a pregnancy study. The material was peripheral blood, obtained in the third trimester of pregnancy. The genes are TRBV19 and TRBJ2-1; 15 positions agree with TRBD2. The CDR3 DNA sequence: TGTGCCAGTAGTACGGGACTAGCGGGGGGAGGGGATGAGCAGTTCTTC. Translation: CASSTGLAGGGDEQFF.